What follows describes a single T cell receptor beta chain. The antigen is not known. Donors had nominal health at sampling but likely had unrecorded immune exposures. Both 60 Vbeta primers and 13 Jbeta primers went into the PCR. Only in-frame clones appear in the TCRdb table, and some are missing; sequencing was by immunoSEQ multiplex PCR. Altogether about 120,000 clones are present, roughly 60% being singletons, with the ten largest covering about 9.1%. Trimming pared 3 bases from V and 2 bases from J, leaving 12 bases between. The germline V gene encodes CDR1 MGHRA and CDR2 YSYEKL. This CDR3 has 15 amino acids. This sample is drawn from a study of cytomegalovirus exposure and HLA in healthy donors. Whole-study findings and limits: An assumption of roughly uniform sequencing depth across donors underlay the presence/absence analyses.

This clonotype was obtained from a man between 35 and 55 years old in good health and CMV-seropositive. The gene calls are TRBV4-1 and TRBJ2-3; possible D gene TRBD2, 6 bases. The specimen sequenced was PBMCs. CDR3 in amino acids: CASSHGTFNTDTQYF. The CDR3 region has the DNA TGCGCCAGCAGCCACGGGACTTTTAACACAGATACGCAGTATTTT.